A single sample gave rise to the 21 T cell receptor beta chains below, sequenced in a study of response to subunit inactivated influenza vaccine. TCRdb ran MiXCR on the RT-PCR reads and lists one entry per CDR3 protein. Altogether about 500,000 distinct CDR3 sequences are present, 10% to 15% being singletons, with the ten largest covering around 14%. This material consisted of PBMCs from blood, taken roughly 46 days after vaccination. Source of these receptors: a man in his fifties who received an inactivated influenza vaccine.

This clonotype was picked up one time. The CDR3 loop is CASSPSGWRGFTDTQYF. The CDR3 DNA reads TGTGCCAGCAGTCCTTCCGGGTGGCGGGGGTTCACAGATACGCAGTATTTT. The genes are TRBV6-1 and TRBJ2-3; 7 positions agree with TRBD2. Germline trimming cut 5 bases from V and 2 bases from J; bases unmatched to any gene: 13. The germline CDR1 and CDR2 sequences are MNHNS and SASEGT. This CDR3 has 17 amino acids.

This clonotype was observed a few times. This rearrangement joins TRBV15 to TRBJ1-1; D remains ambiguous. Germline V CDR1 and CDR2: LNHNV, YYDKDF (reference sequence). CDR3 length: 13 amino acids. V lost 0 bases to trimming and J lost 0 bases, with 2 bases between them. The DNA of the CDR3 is TGTGCCACCAGCAGAGACATGAACACTGAAGCTTTCTTT. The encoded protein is CATSRDMNTEAFF.

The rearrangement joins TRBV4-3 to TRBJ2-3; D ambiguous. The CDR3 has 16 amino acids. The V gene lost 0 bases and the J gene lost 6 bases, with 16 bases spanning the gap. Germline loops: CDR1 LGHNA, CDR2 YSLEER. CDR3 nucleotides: TGCGCCAGCAGCCAAGATCCCCAGATATATGCCGATACGCAGTATTTT. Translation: CASSQDPQIYADTQYF.

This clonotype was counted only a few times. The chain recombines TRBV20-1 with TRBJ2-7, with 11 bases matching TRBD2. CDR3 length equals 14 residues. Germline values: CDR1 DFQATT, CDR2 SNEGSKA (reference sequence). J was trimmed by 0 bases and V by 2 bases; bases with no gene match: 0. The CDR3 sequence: CSARTSGGSYEQYF. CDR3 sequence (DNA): TGCAGTGCTAGAACTAGCGGGGGCTCCTACGAGCAGTACTTC.

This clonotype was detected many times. The CDR3 bases are TGCGCCAGCAGCCAATTGACATTACCCTCCTACGAGCAGTACTTC. Protein: CASSQLTLPSYEQYF. V usage is TRBV4-1 and J usage is TRBJ2-7; D remains unclear. CDR3 size: 15 residues. The germline gives CDR1 MGHRA, CDR2 YSYEKL. V shed 2 bases and J shed 0 bases, with 11 bases lying between them.

The CDR3 region is CSAQGAKGEPQHF. CDR3 in DNA: TGCAGCGCCCAGGGGGCGAAGGGGGAGCCCCAGCATTTT. The rearrangement joins TRBV29-1 to TRBJ1-5; 8 nucleotides match TRBD1. CDR3 length: 13 residues. With 7 bases clipped from V and 8 bases from J, the junction kept 10 bases outside the gene matches. Germline V CDR1 and CDR2: SQVTM, ANQGSEA.

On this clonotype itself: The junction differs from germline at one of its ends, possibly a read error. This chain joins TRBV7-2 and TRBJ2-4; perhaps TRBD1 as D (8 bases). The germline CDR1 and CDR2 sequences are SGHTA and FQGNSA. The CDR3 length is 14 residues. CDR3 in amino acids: CASRLDRGGGIQYF. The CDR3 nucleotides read TGTGCCAGCAGATTAGACAGGGGAGGGGGCATTCAGTACTTC.

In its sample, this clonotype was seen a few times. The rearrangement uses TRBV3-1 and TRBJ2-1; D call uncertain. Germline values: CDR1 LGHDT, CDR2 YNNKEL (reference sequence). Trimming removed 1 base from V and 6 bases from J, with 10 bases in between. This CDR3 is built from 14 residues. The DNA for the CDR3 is TGTGCCAGCAGCCAAGCTATCTACCTCAATGAGCAGTTCTTC. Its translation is CASSQAIYLNEQFF.

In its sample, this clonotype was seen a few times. CDR3 coding DNA: TGCGCCAGCAGCTACGGGACTAGCGAGTACGAGCAGTACTTC. It translates to CASSYGTSEYEQYF. This rearrangement joins TRBV5-1 to TRBJ2-7; 10 nucleotides match TRBD2. Unmatched junction bases numbered 4, after V lost 3 bases and J lost 4 bases. The CDR3 is 14 amino acids. Germline V gene sequence: CDR1 SGHRS, CDR2 YFSETQ.

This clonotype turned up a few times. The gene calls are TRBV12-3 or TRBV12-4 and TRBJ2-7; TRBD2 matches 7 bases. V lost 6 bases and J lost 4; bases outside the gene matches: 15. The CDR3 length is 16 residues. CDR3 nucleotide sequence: TGTGCCAGCAGCCCCCCCCGTACCAGCGGGATTTACGAGCAGTACTTC. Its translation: CASSPPRTSGIYEQYF.

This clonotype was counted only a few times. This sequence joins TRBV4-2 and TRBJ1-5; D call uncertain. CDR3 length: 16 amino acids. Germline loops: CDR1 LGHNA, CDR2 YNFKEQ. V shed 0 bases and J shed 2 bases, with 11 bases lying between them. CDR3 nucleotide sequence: TGTGCCAGCAGCCAAGAGGAGGGCCGGGGCAATCAGCCCCAGCATTTT. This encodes CASSQEEGRGNQPQHF.

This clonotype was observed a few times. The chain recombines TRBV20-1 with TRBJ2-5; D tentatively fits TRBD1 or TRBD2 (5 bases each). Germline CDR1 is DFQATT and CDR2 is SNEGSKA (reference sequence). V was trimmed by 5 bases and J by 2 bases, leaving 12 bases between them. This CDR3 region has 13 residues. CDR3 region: CSAAGTTQETQYF. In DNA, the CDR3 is TGCAGTGCTGCCGGGACGACTCAAGAGACCCAGTACTTC.

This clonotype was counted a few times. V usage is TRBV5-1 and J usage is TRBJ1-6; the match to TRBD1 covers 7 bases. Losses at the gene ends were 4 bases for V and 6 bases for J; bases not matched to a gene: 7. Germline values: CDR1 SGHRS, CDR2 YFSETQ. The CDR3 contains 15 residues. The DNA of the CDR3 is TGCGCCAGCAGCGGCGGGACAGCGCGTAATTCACCCCTCCACTTT. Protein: CASSGGTARNSPLHF.

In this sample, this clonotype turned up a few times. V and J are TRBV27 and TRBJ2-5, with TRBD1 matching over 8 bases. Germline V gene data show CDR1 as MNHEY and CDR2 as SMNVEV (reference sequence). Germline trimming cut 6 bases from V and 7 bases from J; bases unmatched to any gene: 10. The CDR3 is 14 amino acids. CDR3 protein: CASREGQVGGTQYF. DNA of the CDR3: TGTGCCAGCAGAGAGGGACAGGTCGGAGGGACCCAGTACTTC.

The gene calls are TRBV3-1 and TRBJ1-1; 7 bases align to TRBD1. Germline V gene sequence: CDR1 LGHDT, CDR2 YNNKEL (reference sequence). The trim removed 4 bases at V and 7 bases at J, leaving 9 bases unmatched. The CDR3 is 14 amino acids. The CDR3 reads CASSLAGGWSEAFF. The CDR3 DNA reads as TGTGCCAGCAGCCTTGCAGGGGGTTGGAGTGAAGCTTTCTTT.

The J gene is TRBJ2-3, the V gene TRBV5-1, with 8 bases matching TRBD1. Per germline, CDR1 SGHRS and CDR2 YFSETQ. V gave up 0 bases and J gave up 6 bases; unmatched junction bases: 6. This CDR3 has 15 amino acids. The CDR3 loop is CASSLAGQVLDTQYF. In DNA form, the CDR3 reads TGCGCCAGCAGCTTGGCGGGACAGGTTTTGGATACGCAGTATTTT.

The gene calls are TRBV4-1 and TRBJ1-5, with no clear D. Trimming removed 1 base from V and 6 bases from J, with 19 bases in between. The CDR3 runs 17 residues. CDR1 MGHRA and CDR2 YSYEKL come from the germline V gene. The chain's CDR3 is CASSQGNTIPWGQPQHF. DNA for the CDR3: TGCGCCAGCAGCCAAGGAAACACAATCCCATGGGGTCAGCCCCAGCATTTT.

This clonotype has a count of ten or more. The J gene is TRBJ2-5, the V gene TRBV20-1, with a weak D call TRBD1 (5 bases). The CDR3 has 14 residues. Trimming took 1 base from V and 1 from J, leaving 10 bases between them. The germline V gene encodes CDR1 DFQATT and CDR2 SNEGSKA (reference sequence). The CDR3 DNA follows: TGCAGTGCTAGAGTGAGCAGGGCCCAAGAGACCCAGTACTTC. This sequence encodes CSARVSRAQETQYF.

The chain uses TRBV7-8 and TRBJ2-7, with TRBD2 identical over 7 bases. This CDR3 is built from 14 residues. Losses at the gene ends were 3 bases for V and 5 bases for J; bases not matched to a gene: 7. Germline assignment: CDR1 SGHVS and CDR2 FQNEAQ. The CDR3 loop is CASSFVGGSNEQYF. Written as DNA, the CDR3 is TGTGCCAGCAGCTTTGTGGGAGGGTCCAACGAGCAGTACTTC.

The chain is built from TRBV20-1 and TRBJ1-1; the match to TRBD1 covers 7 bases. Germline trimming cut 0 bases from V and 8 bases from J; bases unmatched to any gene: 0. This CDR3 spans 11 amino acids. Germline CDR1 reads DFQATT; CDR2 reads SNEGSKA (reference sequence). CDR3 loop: CSARETGEAFF. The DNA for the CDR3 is TGCAGTGCTAGAGAGACAGGGGAAGCTTTCTTT.

The CDR3 bases are TGTGCCAGCAGCAATACGGGGAGGACAAAGGAGGAGGCAGATACGCAGTATTTT. It yields the protein CASSNTGRTKEEADTQYF. The V gene is TRBV9, the J gene TRBJ2-3; a weak D match, TRBD2 (6 bases). Trimming pared 4 bases from V and 4 bases from J, leaving 25 bases between. This CDR3 comprises 18 residues. Germline assignment: CDR1 SGDLS and CDR2 YYNGEE.